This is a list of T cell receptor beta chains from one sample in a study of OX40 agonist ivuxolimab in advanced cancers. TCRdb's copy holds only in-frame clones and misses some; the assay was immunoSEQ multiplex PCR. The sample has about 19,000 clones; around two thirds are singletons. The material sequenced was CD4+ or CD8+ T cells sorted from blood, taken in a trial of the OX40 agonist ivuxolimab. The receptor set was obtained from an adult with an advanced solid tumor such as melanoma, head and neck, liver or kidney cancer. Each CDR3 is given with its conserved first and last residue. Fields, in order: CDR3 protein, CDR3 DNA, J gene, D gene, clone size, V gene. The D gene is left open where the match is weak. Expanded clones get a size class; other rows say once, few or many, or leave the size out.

CDR3: CASSLGQGAAEAFF
DNA: TGTGCCAGCAGCTTAGGCCAGGGGGCAGCTGAAGCTTTCTTT
J: TRBJ1-1
D: TRBD1
size: once
V: TRBV13

CDR3: CASSKSASGTSGANVLTF
DNA: TGTGCCAGTAGTAAAAGCGCTAGCGGGACATCTGGGGCCAACGTCCTGACTTTC
J: TRBJ2-6
D: TRBD2
size: few
V: TRBV19

CDR3: CASTTGTGLPTF
DNA: TGTGCCAGCACCACCGGGACAGGTCTCCCCACCTTC
J: TRBJ1-2
D: TRBD1
size: .
V: TRBV6-1

CDR3: CASSSEEYQETQYF
DNA: TGTGCCAGCAGCTCGGAGGAGTACCAAGAGACCCAGTACTTC
J: TRBJ2-5
D: .
size: .
V: TRBV7-9

CDR3: CASSYTVNPYEQYF
DNA: TGTGCCAGCAGCTATACAGTTAATCCCTACGAGCAGTACTTC
J: TRBJ2-7
D: .
size: few
V: TRBV5-4

CDR3: CASSTSLNEQFF
DNA: TGTGCCAGCAGCACCTCCCTAAATGAGCAGTTCTTC
J: TRBJ2-1
D: .
size: .
V: TRBV9

CDR3: CASSVAGRGYTGELFF
DNA: TGTGCCAGCAGCGTAGCCGGCCGGGGATACACCGGGGAGCTGTTTTTT
J: TRBJ2-2
D: .
size: .
V: TRBV9

CDR3: CASSLGAGTQYF
DNA: TGTGCCAGCAGCTTAGGCGCCGGGACCCAGTACTTC
J: TRBJ2-5
D: .
size: .
V: TRBV7-2

CDR3: CAISESESVRPYGYTF
DNA: TGTGCCATCAGTGAGTCCGAGAGCGTCCGGCCCTATGGCTACACCTTC
J: TRBJ1-2
D: .
size: .
V: TRBV10-3

CDR3: CASSLDRVRTFF
DNA: TGTGCCAGCAGCTTGGACAGGGTGAGGACTTTCTTT
J: TRBJ1-1
D: TRBD1
size: once
V: TRBV7-8

CDR3: CASSLLGLRHEQYF
DNA: TGTGCCAGCAGCTTGCTAGGTCTGCGGCACGAGCAGTACTTC
J: TRBJ2-7
D: .
size: .
V: TRBV5-5

CDR3: CAWNSAYEQYF
DNA: TGTGCCTGGAATAGTGCCTACGAGCAGTACTTC
J: TRBJ2-7
D: .
size: .
V: TRBV30

CDR3: CASSLPERGFYEQYF
DNA: TGTGCCAGCAGCCTACCGGAGCGGGGATTCTACGAGCAGTACTTC
J: TRBJ2-7
D: TRBD2
size: .
V: TRBV7-2

CDR3: CASSPGRAYEQYF
DNA: TGTGCCAGCAGCCCCGGGAGGGCCTACGAGCAGTACTTC
J: TRBJ2-7
D: TRBD2
size: .
V: TRBV13

CDR3: CASGLGVEQYF
DNA: TGTGCCAGTGGACTGGGAGTTGAGCAGTACTTC
J: TRBJ2-7
D: .
size: .
V: TRBV19

CDR3: CASSQDPDSRYEQYF
DNA: TGCGCCAGCAGCCAAGATCCTGATTCACGCTACGAGCAGTACTTC
J: TRBJ2-7
D: .
size: once
V: TRBV4-3

CDR3: CASSPRSGHTYEQYF
DNA: TGTGCCAGCAGCCCACGTTCGGGACACACCTACGAGCAGTACTTC
J: TRBJ2-7
D: .
size: medium-sized
V: TRBV14

CDR3: CASSWGTGSYEQYF
DNA: TGTGCCAGCAGCTGGGGGACAGGTTCCTACGAGCAGTACTTC
J: TRBJ2-7
D: TRBD1
size: .
V: TRBV5-6

CDR3: CASSQVISQGSYEQYF
DNA: TGCGCCAGCAGCCAGGTAATCAGTCAGGGCTCCTACGAGCAGTACTTC
J: TRBJ2-7
D: .
size: .
V: TRBV4-1

CDR3: CASSIIAGGLDTQYF
DNA: TGTGCCAGCAGTATCATAGCGGGAGGGTTGGATACGCAGTATTTT
J: TRBJ2-3
D: TRBD2
size: .
V: TRBV27

CDR3: CASSDVGAQDNYGYTF
DNA: TGCGCCAGCAGTGATGTAGGGGCGCAGGATAACTATGGCTACACCTTC
J: TRBJ1-2
D: .
size: medium-sized
V: TRBV10-2

CDR3: CASSPSPLYTGDPPGANVLTF
DNA: TGTGCCAGCAGTCCGAGCCCCCTTTATACGGGAGATCCCCCTGGGGCCAACGTCCTGACTTTC
J: TRBJ2-6
D: .
size: few
V: TRBV28

CDR3: CASSGGTAYEQYF
DNA: TGTGCCAGCAGCGGCGGGACAGCCTACGAGCAGTACTTC
J: TRBJ2-7
D: .
size: .
V: TRBV7-9

CDR3: CASSLNYNTGELFF
DNA: TGTGCCAGCAGTCTTAACTACAACACCGGGGAGCTGTTTTTT
J: TRBJ2-2
D: .
size: medium-sized
V: TRBV7-2

CDR3: CASSDPGTRNNEQFF
DNA: TGTGCCAGCAGCGACCCCGGGACTAGAAACAATGAGCAGTTCTTC
J: TRBJ2-1
D: TRBD2
size: .
V: TRBV11-3

CDR3: CAWSPPLDTEAFF
DNA: TGTGCCTGGAGTCCCCCCTTGGACACTGAAGCTTTCTTT
J: TRBJ1-1
D: .
size: medium-sized
V: TRBV30

CDR3: CAWSGSPGMSEQFF
DNA: TGTGCCTGGAGTGGGTCCCCGGGAATGAGTGAGCAGTTCTTC
J: TRBJ2-1
D: .
size: .
V: TRBV30

CDR3: CASSQTSGVTDTQYF
DNA: TGTGCCAGCAGCCAGACTAGCGGGGTCACAGATACGCAGTATTTT
J: TRBJ2-3
D: TRBD2
size: .
V: TRBV7-9